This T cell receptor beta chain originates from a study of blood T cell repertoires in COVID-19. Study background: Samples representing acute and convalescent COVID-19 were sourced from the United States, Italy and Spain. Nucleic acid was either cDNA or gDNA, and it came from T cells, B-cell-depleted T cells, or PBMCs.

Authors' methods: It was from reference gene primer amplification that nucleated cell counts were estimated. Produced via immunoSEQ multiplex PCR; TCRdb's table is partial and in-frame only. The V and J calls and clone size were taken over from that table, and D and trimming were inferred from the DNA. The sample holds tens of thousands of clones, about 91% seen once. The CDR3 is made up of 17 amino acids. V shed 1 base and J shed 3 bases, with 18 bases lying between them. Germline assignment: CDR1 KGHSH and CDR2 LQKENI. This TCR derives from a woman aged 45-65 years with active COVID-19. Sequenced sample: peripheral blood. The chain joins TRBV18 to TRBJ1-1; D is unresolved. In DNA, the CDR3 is TGTGCCAGCTCACCACTAGTTTCTGTCCAGGCCTACACTGAAGCTTTCTTT. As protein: CASSPLVSVQAYTEAFF.